The T cell receptor (beta chain) described here comes from a study of response to subunit inactivated influenza vaccine. Whole-study results and caveats: Every seasonal influenza vaccination brings in few new T cells, the authors suggested.

This clonotype was seen at least ten times. What it binds is unknown. One entry per CDR3 protein, called by TCRdb with MiXCR from the RT-PCR reads. Altogether 500,000 to 600,000 distinct CDR3 sequences are present, 13% to 15% being singletons, with the ten largest covering 11%. Germline V CDR1 and CDR2: SQVTM, ANQGSEA. The V end lost 6 bases, the J end lost 1 base, and 15 bases lay between the germline ends. The CDR3 totals 14 residues. The receptor was isolated from a man aged 50 or older who received an inactivated influenza vaccine. The sample in question was PBMCs from blood, obtained 12 days after vaccination. J is TRBJ2-5 and V is TRBV29-1; tentatively, D is TRBD1 or TRBD2 (5 bases each). Here the CDR3 reads CSVETGTRQETQYF. The CDR3 DNA follows: TGCAGCGTCGAGACCGGGACCCGCCAAGAGACCCAGTACTTC.